The sequence of this T cell receptor (beta chain) was determined in a study of PD-1 blockade in classical Hodgkin lymphoma. General observations from the study: When set against healthy donors, newly diagnosed patients were reported to show lower baseline TCR diversity.

As for this clone: Its antigen is not identified.

The method was immunoSEQ multiplex PCR; TCRdb's version includes in-frame clones alone and lacks a portion of them. The sample has 15,000 to 20,000 clones; 85% are singletons. Each of the patients experienced relapse following autologous stem cell transplantation, and their brentuximab vedotin exposure differed. By magnetic negative selection, CD4+ T cells were purified from thawed PBMCs. The CDR3 is 14 amino acids. Germline V CDR1 and CDR2: MNHNS, SASEGT. With 0 bases removed from V and 7 bases from J, the gap between germline ends came to 10 bases. J is TRBJ1-5 and V is TRBV6-1; TRBD1 is a possible D gene (5 bases). The receptor's source is a human donor with classical Hodgkin lymphoma. The sequencing here drew on CD4+ T cells from blood, taken at baseline. CDR3 nucleotide sequence: TGTGCCAGCAGTGAAGCGGGGGGAGGACAGCCCCAGCATTTT. Translated: CASSEAGGGQPQHF.